This T cell receptor (beta chain) was identified in a study of cytomegalovirus exposure and HLA in healthy donors. Study results and caveats: Judged likely to be a sequencing artifact was a cluster of highly shared sequence variants.

With 60 Vbeta and 13 Jbeta primers, the PCR was carried out. Using immunoSEQ multiplex PCR, the repertoire was profiled, and TCRdb retains in-frame clones only, with some absent. Here the sample spans about 180,000 clones, over 75% being singletons. When sampled, the donors appeared nominally healthy, though they likely had unrecorded immune exposures. Turning to this clone: Its antigen remains unknown.

CDR3 length: 14 amino acids. Per the germline V gene, CDR1 is SGDLS and CDR2 is YYNGEE. V was trimmed by 0 bases and J by 6 bases, leaving 10 bases between them. The sequencing sample was made of PBMCs. V and J are TRBV9 and TRBJ2-1; TRBD2 is a possible D gene (6 bases). This clonotype originated in a woman between 25 and 40 years old in good health and CMV-seronegative. CDR3: CASSVGGVFNEQFF. CDR3 in DNA: TGTGCCAGCAGCGTAGGCGGGGTCTTCAATGAGCAGTTCTTC.